The rows below give T cell receptor beta chains drawn from one sample of a study of T-cell reconstitution after alpha-beta-depleted transplantation in children. One entry per CDR3 protein results from TCRdb running MiXCR on the PCR reads. The sample has about 97,000 distinct CDR3 sequences, around 7% seen once. This material consisted of PBMCs, taken before TCRalphabeta/CD19-depleted stem cell transplant. These receptor sequences come from a boy between 2 and 10 years old with acute lymphoblastic leukemia, due to receive a stem cell transplant. Both conserved end residues are part of each CDR3. Each record gives: D gene, clone size, J gene, V gene, CDR3 DNA, CDR3 protein. The D gene is left open where the match is weak. Size values are once, few and many counts, or a class for expanded clones, and some rows have none.

>-|many|TRBJ2-3|TRBV5-1
TGCGCCAGCAGCCGACTAACGGATACGCAGTATTTT
CASSRLTDTQYF
>-|-|TRBJ2-3|TRBV27
TGTGCCAGCAGCTTACGAAATTTAGCCGTTCACACAGATACGCAGTATTTT
CASSLRNLAVHTDTQYF
>TRBD1|-|TRBJ2-1|TRBV4-3
TGCGCCAGCAGCCAGGGGTCGAAGACAGGGGGCTCCAATGAGCAGTTCTTC
CASSQGSKTGGSNEQFF
>-|few|TRBJ2-7|TRBV3-1
TGTGCCTCCCGAGGAAACGGACCCTACGAGCAGTACTTC
CASRGNGPYEQYF
>TRBD1|many|TRBJ2-3|TRBV12-3/TRBV12-4
TGTGCCAGCAGTCTCAACCTCGGGACAGTTAGCACAGATACGCAGTATTTT
CASSLNLGTVSTDTQYF
>-|-|TRBJ2-3|TRBV5-1
TGCGCCAGCGGTACCCATTACGGAGATACGCAGTATTTT
CASGTHYGDTQYF
>-|few|TRBJ2-3|TRBV5-1
TGCGCCAGCAGTATGGGGGCAGTTCGCCCAACAGATACGCAGTATTTT
CASSMGAVRPTDTQYF
>-|many|TRBJ2-7|TRBV7-7
TGTGCTAGCAGCTTCCGGGACTTCAGACGGGTCTACGAGCAGTACTTC
CASSFRDFRRVYEQYF
>-|many|TRBJ2-4|TRBV7-2
TGTGCCAGCAGCTTCGGGGGATCCAAAAACATTCAGTACTTC
CASSFGGSKNIQYF
>-|few|TRBJ1-1|TRBV6-1
TGTGCCAGCAATCGACGGGAGAACACTGAAGCTTTCTTT
CASNRRENTEAFF
>TRBD2|-|TRBJ2-3|TRBV7-4
TGTGCCAGCAGCTATAGCGGGGGGGGCACAGATACGCAGTATTTT
CASSYSGGGTDTQYF
>TRBD1|many|TRBJ1-2|TRBV6-1
TGTGCCAGCAGTGAGGACAGGGGCTATGGCTACACCTTC
CASSEDRGYGYTF
>-|-|TRBJ1-1|TRBV12-3/TRBV12-4
TGTGCCAGCAGTTGGGTGGGCACTGAAGCTTTCTTT
CASSWVGTEAFF
>-|few|TRBJ1-6|TRBV9
TGTGCCAGCAGCGCGGACAGTACTGCCTCAATGTCACCCCTCCACTTT
CASSADSTASMSPLHF
>TRBD1|few|TRBJ2-7|TRBV7-3
TGTGCCAGCAGCTTAACAGGGGGCCACTACGAGCAGTACTTC
CASSLTGGHYEQYF
>-|many|TRBJ2-5|TRBV7-9
TGTGCCAGCAGCTTAATTGGGGGCAACCAAGAGACCCAGTACTTC
CASSLIGGNQETQYF
>TRBD1|few|TRBJ2-7|TRBV5-1
TGCGCCAGCAGCTTCCTACAGGGGAGTACCTACGAGCAGTACTTC
CASSFLQGSTYEQYF
>-|few|TRBJ2-3|TRBV4-2
TGTGCCAGCAGCCAAGCTCAGAGGGGCACAGATACGCAGTATTTT
CASSQAQRGTDTQYF
>-|many|TRBJ2-7|TRBV5-1
TGCGCCAGCAGCTTGGGGTCCTCCTACGAGCAGTACTTC
CASSLGSSYEQYF
>-|-|TRBJ2-3|TRBV5-6
TGTGCCAGCAGCTTGGCACAAAGCACAGATACGCAGTATTTT
CASSLAQSTDTQYF
>-|few|TRBJ1-6|TRBV3-1
TGTGCCAGCAGCCAAGCAGGGGCGGACAATTCACCCCTCCACTTT
CASSQAGADNSPLHF
>-|-|TRBJ2-3|TRBV6-2/TRBV6-3
TGTGCCAGCACCCTCCAGGGTACGCAGTATTTT
CASTLQGTQYF
>TRBD2|-|TRBJ2-3|TRBV7-2
TGTGCCAGCAGTCAAGTAGGGCGGGGAGGGGCAACAGATACGCAGTATTTT
CASSQVGRGGATDTQYF
>-|many|TRBJ2-3|TRBV5-6
TGTGCCAGCAGCCAACTTCCTAGCACAGATACGCAGTATTTT
CASSQLPSTDTQYF
>TRBD1|few|TRBJ1-5|TRBV6-2/TRBV6-3
TGTGCCAGCAGTTACTGGGACAGGGGACAGCCCCAGCATTTT
CASSYWDRGQPQHF
>-|many|TRBJ1-4|TRBV5-1
TGCGCCAGCAAACAGGGTACAACTAATGAAAAACTGTTTTTT
CASKQGTTNEKLFF
>-|-|TRBJ2-7|TRBV14
TGTGCCAGCAGCCCATTAACCGGGACGAGTGAGCAGTACTTC
CASSPLTGTSEQYF
>-|few|TRBJ1-1|TRBV15
TGTGCCACCAGCGGTAGGGCAGGTGCGCGGACTGAAGCTTTCTTT
CATSGRAGARTEAFF
>-|-|TRBJ2-7|TRBV4-1
TGCGCCACCAGCCAAGGGCCAGACAGAAATTACGAGCAGTACTTC
CATSQGPDRNYEQYF
>-|-|TRBJ1-1|TRBV15
TGTGCCACCAGCAGAGTCGGCAGGATGGCAGGCCCGAAGGGCACTGAAGCTTTCTTT
CATSRVGRMAGPKGTEAFF
>-|-|TRBJ1-2|TRBV11-2
TGTGCCAGCCGAAATCACCTACAGGGAGGGCTCTATGGCTACACCTTC
CASRNHLQGGLYGYTF
>-|many|TRBJ1-3|TRBV6-5
TGTGCCAGCAGTTACAGGCCCTCTGGAAACACCATATATTTT
CASSYRPSGNTIYF
>-|-|TRBJ1-3|TRBV20-1
TGCAGTGCCACCTGGGACTCTGGAAACACCATATATTTT
CSATWDSGNTIYF
>-|many|TRBJ2-2|TRBV12-3/TRBV12-4
TGTGCCAGCACTCTGAAGTGGGGCACCGGGGAGCTGTTTTTT
CASTLKWGTGELFF
>TRBD2|few|TRBJ2-1|TRBV29-1
TGCAGCGTTGGGGGGGGACCGACCTACAATGAGCAGTTCTTC
CSVGGGPTYNEQFF